This record covers a single TCR beta chain. Antigen specificity is unknown. The PCR used 60 Vbeta and 13 Jbeta primers. In the original workflow: Later reanalysis found 75 million to 100 million unique TCR beta chains, roughly 10 million of them shared. Generated by immunoSEQ multiplex PCR, the TCRdb table keeps only in-frame clones and is missing some. The D gene and trimming were derived from the DNA, and the V and J assignments and clone size from that table. This sample's table reports 70,000 or so clones. The CDR3 loop spans 15 amino acids. The trim removed 1 base at V and 8 bases at J, leaving 6 bases unmatched. Germline CDR1 and CDR2: SGDLS and YYNGEE. The data originate from a study of cytomegalovirus exposure and HLA in healthy donors. Study-level results: Across donors, presence/absence analyses took sequencing depth to be roughly uniform. It was reported that TCR beta sequences correctly inferred the HLA-A and HLA-B alleles for most subjects. Sequencing artifact likely explains a cluster of highly shared sequence variants.

V is TRBV9 and J is TRBJ1-1, with 12 bases that match TRBD1. Source material: PBMCs. The receptor was isolated from a female donor in good health and CMV-seropositive. The chain's CDR3 is CASSVSGTGGIEAFF. CDR3 nucleotide sequence: TGTGCCAGCAGCGTAAGCGGGACAGGGGGCATCGAAGCTTTCTTT.